These 22 T cell receptor beta chains were all obtained from the same sample, sequenced in a study of cytomegalovirus exposure and HLA in healthy donors. Amplification used 60 Vbeta primers and 13 Jbeta primers. Clones were read by immunoSEQ multiplex PCR, and TCRdb kept only the in-frame ones, dropping some. This listing includes about 190,000 clones. Sequenced: PBMCs. Receptor source: a man aged 25 to 40 in good health and CMV-seronegative.

The chain joins TRBV19 to TRBJ1-5; D may be TRBD1 (5 bases). V gave up 3 bases and J gave up 1 base, with 13 bases separating them. The CDR3 extends over 16 amino acids. The V gene's germline CDR1 is LNHDA and CDR2 SQIVND (reference sequence). The CDR3 coding sequence is TGTGCCAGTAGTATCTTAACGGCAGGGAGCAATCAGCCCCAGCATTTT. It encodes CASSILTAGSNQPQHF.

Here the CDR3 DNA reads TGTGCCAGCAGTGTGGTACACCTGAACACTGAAGCTTTCTTT. This sequence encodes CASSVVHLNTEAFF. The chain has TRBV6-1 and TRBJ1-1; D remains unclear. This CDR3 spans 14 amino acids. The germline CDR1 and CDR2 sequences are MNHNS and SASEGT. Trimming left V 4 bases short and J 0 bases short, with 9 bases between.

The gene calls are TRBV18 and TRBJ2-1; 10 bases fit TRBD2. V lost 2 bases to trimming and J lost 9 bases; unmatched junction nucleotides: 7. Germline lookup yields CDR1 KGHSH and CDR2 LQKENI. This CDR3 has 15 residues. The CDR3 here is CASSPYSGGRGEQFF. CDR3 sequence (DNA): TGTGCCAGCTCACCATATAGCGGGGGGCGGGGTGAGCAGTTCTTC.

J is TRBJ2-3 and V is TRBV29-1; 8 bases match TRBD2. The trim removed 0 bases at V and 2 bases at J, leaving 7 bases unmatched. This CDR3 contains 16 residues. The V gene's germline CDR1 is SQVTM and CDR2 ANQGSEA. CDR3 sequence: CSVEDLAGTPTDTQYF. The CDR3, as DNA: TGCAGCGTTGAAGATCTAGCGGGTACCCCCACAGATACGCAGTATTTT.

This rearrangement joins TRBV2 to TRBJ1-3; D is possibly TRBD1 (6 bases). CDR1 and CDR2 (germline): SNHLY, FYNNEI. This CDR3 is 15 amino acids long. Trimming took off 4 bases at V and 4 bases at J, with 14 bases between the two ends. In DNA, the CDR3 is TGTGCCAGCAGTGGACAGGTTGTCGGCGGAAACACCATATATTTT. Translating it yields CASSGQVVGGNTIYF.

This chain joins TRBV25-1 and TRBJ2-7; the D is unclear. CDR3 size: 16 residues. Germline V gene data show CDR1 as MGHDK and CDR2 as SYGVNS. V was trimmed by 1 base and J by 0 bases, leaving 13 bases between them. Here the CDR3 reads CASSESILSSSYEQYF. CDR3 DNA: TGTGCCAGCAGTGAATCTATCTTATCAAGCTCCTACGAGCAGTACTTC.

This chain uses TRBV5-4 with TRBJ1-4; TRBD1 matches at 10 bases. V shed 3 bases, J shed 5 bases, and the junction held 4 bases outside the gene matches. The CDR3 contains 15 residues. Germline lookup yields CDR1 SGHNT and CDR2 YYREEE (reference sequence). CDR3 residues: CASSWDRGQNEKLFF. CDR3 in DNA: TGTGCCAGCAGCTGGGACAGGGGTCAGAATGAAAAACTGTTTTTT.

The rearrangement joins TRBV11-3 to TRBJ2-7; possible D gene TRBD1, 6 bases. The CDR3 consists of 15 residues. Germline V gene lookup returns CDR1 SGHNT and CDR2 YENEEA. The V end lost 5 bases, the J end lost 7 bases, and 21 bases lay between the germline ends. The CDR3 sequence is CASSKGTTSLGEQYF. The CDR3 bases are TGTGCCAGCAGCAAAGGGACAACCTCGTTAGGGGAGCAGTACTTC.

This rearrangement joins TRBV7-9 to TRBJ2-5; tentatively, D is TRBD1 (5 bases). The DNA matches TRBJ2-7 better at its end, which makes the J call doubtful. The CDR3 is made up of 13 amino acids. Per the germline V gene, CDR1 is SEHNR and CDR2 is FQNEAQ (reference sequence). The CDR3 DNA sequence: TGTGCCAGCAGCTTACCAGGGTCTTACGAGCAGTACTTC. It encodes CASSLPGSYEQYF.

This chain links TRBV7-9 with TRBJ1-6, with D perhaps matching TRBD1 (5 bases). CDR3 length equals 14 residues. V was clipped by 2 bases and J by 11 bases, with 13 bases between them. CDR1 is SEHNR, CDR2 FQNEAQ, per germline (reference sequence). CDR3 loop: CASSLPPGEAPLHF. The DNA of the CDR3 is TGTGCCAGCAGCTTACCCCCGGGGGAAGCACCCCTCCACTTT.

For the CDR3, the DNA is TGTGCCAGCACCTTGGGGTTACGGGACACAGATACGCAGTATTTT. Translated, it gives CASTLGLRDTDTQYF. The V and J genes are TRBV7-6 and TRBJ2-3; D perhaps matches TRBD2 (5 bases). This CDR3 has 15 amino acids. V dropped 7 bases and J dropped 2 bases, with 16 bases sitting between them. Germline V lookup: CDR1 SGHVS, CDR2 FNYEAQ.

The V call is TRBV9, the J call TRBJ2-5; 9 positions agree with TRBD1. The germline gives CDR1 SGDLS, CDR2 YYNGEE. V lost 3 bases, J lost 6 bases, and 9 bases stayed unmatched. The CDR3 extends over 15 amino acids. CDR3: CASSGGTGSEKTQYF. The CDR3 region has the DNA TGTGCCAGCAGCGGTGGGACAGGGTCTGAGAAGACCCAGTACTTC.

This chain joins TRBV19 and TRBJ2-7; D may be TRBD1 (6 bases). The CDR3 totals 16 residues. The germline V gene encodes CDR1 LNHDA and CDR2 SQIVND (reference sequence). V lost 1 base and J 4 bases, leaving 17 bases between the germline ends. For the CDR3, the DNA is TGTGCCAGTAGTATAGGGTTCGGGCAGGGGAAATACGAGCAGTACTTC. Its translation: CASSIGFGQGKYEQYF.

The V gene is TRBV9, the J gene TRBJ2-7; possible D gene TRBD1, 6 bases. CDR1 SGDLS and CDR2 YYNGEE come from the germline V gene. This CDR3 spans 14 amino acids. V dropped 3 bases and J dropped 5 bases, with 15 bases sitting between them. CDR3 sequence reads: CASSERTGTDEQYF. CDR3 in DNA: TGTGCCAGCAGCGAACGAACAGGGACCGACGAGCAGTACTTC.

This chain connects TRBV6-5 to TRBJ2-2; no reliable D call. This CDR3 is built from 14 residues. Germline lookup yields CDR1 MNHEY and CDR2 SVGAGI. V gave up 0 bases and J gave up 5 bases, with 7 bases separating them. Here the CDR3 reads CASSYSEATGELFF. In DNA form, the CDR3 reads TGTGCCAGCAGTTACTCCGAGGCGACCGGGGAGCTGTTTTTT.

This chain connects TRBV7-7 to TRBJ2-7; D is possibly TRBD1 (7 bases). The length of the CDR3 is 13 residues. V was cut by 0 bases and J by 7 bases, with 10 bases left in between. Germline lookup yields CDR1 SSHAT and CDR2 FNYEAQ (reference sequence). CDR3 DNA sequence: TGTGCCAGCAGCTTAGCATCAGGGGGGGAGCAGTACTTC. Translation gives CASSLASGGEQYF. Using reference TRBV7-7 and TRBJ2-7 for the parts outside the CDR3, the full variable domain is GAGVSQSPRYKVTKRGQDVTLRCDPISSHATLYWYQQALGQGPEFLTYFNYEAQPDKSGLPSDRFSAERPEGSISTLTIQRTEQRDSAMYRCASSLASGGEQYFGPGTRLTVT.

The chain links TRBV10-1 to TRBJ2-7, with 9 bases matching TRBD1. V trimming: 6 bases; J trimming: 5 bases; junction bases outside the gene matches: 8. The CDR3 is 14 amino acids. Germline-derived CDR1 and CDR2 are WNHNN and SYGVQD (reference sequence). CDR3 in amino acids: CASSLGDRAHEQYF. Written as DNA, the CDR3 is TGCGCCAGCAGCTTGGGGGACAGGGCGCACGAGCAGTACTTC.

V is TRBV6-1 and J is TRBJ2-3, with 8 bases aligning to TRBD2. The CDR3 is 16 residues long. J lost 1 base, V lost 4 bases, and 7 bases had no gene match. Germline CDR1 MNHNS, CDR2 SASEGT. The CDR3 DNA is TGTGCCAGCAGTGTCTCGCGGGGGGCAGGCACAGATACGCAGTATTTT. Its translation is CASSVSRGAGTDTQYF.

This sequence joins TRBV9 and TRBJ1-5, with unresolved D. V dropped 0 bases and J dropped 4 bases, with 8 bases sitting between them. Germline-derived CDR1 and CDR2 are SGDLS and YYNGEE. There are 14 residues in the CDR3. CDR3: CASSVVPTNQPQHF. Here the CDR3 DNA reads TGTGCCAGCAGCGTAGTCCCTACTAATCAGCCCCAGCATTTT.

The chain carries TRBV6-6 and TRBJ1-1, with unresolved D. The V end lost 11 bases, the J end lost 2 bases, and 15 bases lay between the germline ends. The CDR3 length is 13 residues. Germline V gene data show CDR1 as MNHNY and CDR2 as SVGAGI (reference sequence). The CDR3 nucleotides read TGTGCCGTCACCCGCAGTTCTAACACTGAAGCTTTCTTT. Amino acid sequence: CAVTRSSNTEAFF.

The chain is built from TRBV21-1 and TRBJ2-7; the table's D call of TRBD2 was not tested on the DNA. TRBV21-1 is labeled a pseudogene. The CDR3 totals 15 residues. For the CDR3, the DNA is TGTGCCAGCGGGGTGCGGGGACTTAGCCAGTACGAGCAGTACTTC. Translation gives CASGVRGLSQYEQYF.

This chain connects TRBV25-1 to TRBJ1-1, with a weak D call TRBD1 (5 bases). With 6 bases removed from V and 1 base from J, the gap between germline ends came to 15 bases. This CDR3 is built from 15 residues. CDR1 and CDR2 from the germline V gene are MGHDK and SYGVNS. CDR3 protein: CASRTDTSQNTEAFF. The CDR3 bases are TGTGCCAGCAGGACGGACACCTCCCAGAACACTGAAGCTTTCTTT.